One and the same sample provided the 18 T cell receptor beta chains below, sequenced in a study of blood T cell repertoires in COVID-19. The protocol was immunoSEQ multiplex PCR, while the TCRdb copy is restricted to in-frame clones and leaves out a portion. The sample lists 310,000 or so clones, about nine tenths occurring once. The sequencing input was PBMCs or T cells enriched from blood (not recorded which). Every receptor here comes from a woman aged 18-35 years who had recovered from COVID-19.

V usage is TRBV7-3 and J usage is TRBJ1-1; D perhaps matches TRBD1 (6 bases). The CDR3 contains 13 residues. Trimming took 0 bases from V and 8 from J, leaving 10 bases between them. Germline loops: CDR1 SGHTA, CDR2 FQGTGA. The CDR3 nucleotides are TGTGCCAGCAGCTTAACCCGGACAGACGAAGCTTTCTTT. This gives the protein CASSLTRTDEAFF.

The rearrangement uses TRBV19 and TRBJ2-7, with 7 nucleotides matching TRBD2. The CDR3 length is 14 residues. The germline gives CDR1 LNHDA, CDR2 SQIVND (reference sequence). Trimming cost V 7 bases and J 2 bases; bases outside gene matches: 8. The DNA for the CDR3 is TGTGCCAGTACCATGGGAGGGCCACCCTACGAGCAGTACTTC. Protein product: CASTMGGPPYEQYF.

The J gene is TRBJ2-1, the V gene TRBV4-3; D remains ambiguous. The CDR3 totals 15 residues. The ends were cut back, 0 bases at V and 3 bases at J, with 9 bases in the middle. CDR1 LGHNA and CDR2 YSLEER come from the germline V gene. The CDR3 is CASSQDLRGYNEQFF. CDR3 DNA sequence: TGCGCCAGCAGCCAAGATCTAAGAGGCTACAATGAGCAGTTCTTC.

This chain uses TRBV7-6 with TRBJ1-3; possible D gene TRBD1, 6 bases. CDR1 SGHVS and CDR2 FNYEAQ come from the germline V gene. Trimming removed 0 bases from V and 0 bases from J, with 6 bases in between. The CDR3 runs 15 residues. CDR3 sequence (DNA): TGTGCCAGCAGCTTAGCGGACAGCTCTGGAAACACCATATATTTT. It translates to CASSLADSSGNTIYF.

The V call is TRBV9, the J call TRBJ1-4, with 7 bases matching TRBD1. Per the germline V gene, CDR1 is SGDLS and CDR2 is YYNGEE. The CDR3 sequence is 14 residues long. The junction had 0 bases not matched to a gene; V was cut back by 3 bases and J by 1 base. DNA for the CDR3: TGTGCCAGCAGCGGGACAGGAACTAATGAAAAACTGTTTTTT. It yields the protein CASSGTGTNEKLFF. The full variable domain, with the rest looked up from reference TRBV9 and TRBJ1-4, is DSGVTQTPKHLITATGQRVTLRCSPRSGDLSVYWYQQSLDQGLQFLIQYYNGEERAKGNILERFSAQQFPDLHSELNLSSLELGDSALYFCASSGTGTNEKLFFGSGTQLSVL.

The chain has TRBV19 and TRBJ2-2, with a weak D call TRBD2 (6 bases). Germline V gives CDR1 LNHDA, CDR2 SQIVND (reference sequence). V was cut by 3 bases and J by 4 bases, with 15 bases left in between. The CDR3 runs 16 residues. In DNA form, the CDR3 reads TGTGCCAGTAGTATGGGGGGACTCCTCTCCACCGGGGAGCTGTTTTTT. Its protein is CASSMGGLLSTGELFF.

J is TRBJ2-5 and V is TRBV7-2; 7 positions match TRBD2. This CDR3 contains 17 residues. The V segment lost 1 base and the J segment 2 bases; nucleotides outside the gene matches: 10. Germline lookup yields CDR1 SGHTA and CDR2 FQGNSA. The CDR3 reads CASSLVFPGGVQETQYF. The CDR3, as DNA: TGTGCCAGCAGCTTAGTATTTCCGGGAGGCGTACAAGAGACCCAGTACTTC.

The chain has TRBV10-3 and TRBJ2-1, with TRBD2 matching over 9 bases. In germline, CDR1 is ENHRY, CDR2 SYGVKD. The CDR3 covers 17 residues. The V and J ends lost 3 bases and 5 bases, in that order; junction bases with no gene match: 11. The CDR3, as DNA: TGTGCCATCAGTGAATCTCGGGCTAGCGGGGATCACAATGAGCAGTTCTTC. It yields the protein CAISESRASGDHNEQFF.

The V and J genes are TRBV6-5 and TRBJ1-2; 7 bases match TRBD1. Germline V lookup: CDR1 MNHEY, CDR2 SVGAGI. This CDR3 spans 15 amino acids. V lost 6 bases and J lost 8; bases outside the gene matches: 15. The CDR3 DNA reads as TGTGCCAGCAGCTCTTATGACAGGGCCCGTTGGGGCTACACCTTC. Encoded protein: CASSSYDRARWGYTF.

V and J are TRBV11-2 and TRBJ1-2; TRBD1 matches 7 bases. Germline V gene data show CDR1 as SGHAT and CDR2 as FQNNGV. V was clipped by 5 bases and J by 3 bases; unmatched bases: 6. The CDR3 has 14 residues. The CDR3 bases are TGTGCCAGCAGCCATAGGGGGCGCGACTATGGCTACACCTTC. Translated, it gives CASSHRGRDYGYTF.

The chain's CDR3 is CASSHDLQGPGDTQYF. Written as DNA, the CDR3 is TGCGCCAGCAGCCATGATTTACAGGGTCCGGGAGATACGCAGTATTTT. The gene calls are TRBV5-1 and TRBJ2-3, with D possibly matching TRBD1 (6 bases). V gave up 4 bases and J gave up 5 bases, with 20 bases separating them. Germline-derived CDR1 and CDR2 are SGHRS and YFSETQ. The CDR3 totals 16 residues.

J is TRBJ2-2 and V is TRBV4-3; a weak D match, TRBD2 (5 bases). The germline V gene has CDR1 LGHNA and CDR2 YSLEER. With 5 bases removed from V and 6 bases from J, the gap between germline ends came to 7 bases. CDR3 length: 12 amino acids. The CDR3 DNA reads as TGCGCCAGCAGCTCCGGGGCCGGGGAGCTGTTTTTT. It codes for CASSSGAGELFF.

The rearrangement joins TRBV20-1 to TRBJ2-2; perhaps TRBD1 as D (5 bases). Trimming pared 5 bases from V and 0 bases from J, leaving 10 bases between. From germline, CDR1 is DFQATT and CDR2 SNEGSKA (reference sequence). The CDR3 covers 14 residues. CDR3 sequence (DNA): TGCAGTGCTGGTGGGGCGTCGAACACCGGGGAGCTGTTTTTT. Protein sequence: CSAGGASNTGELFF.

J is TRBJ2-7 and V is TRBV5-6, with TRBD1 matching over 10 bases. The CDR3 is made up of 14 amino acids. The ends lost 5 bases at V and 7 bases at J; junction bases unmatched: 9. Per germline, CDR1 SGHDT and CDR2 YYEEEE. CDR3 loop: CASSSGTGVREQYF. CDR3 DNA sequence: TGTGCCAGCAGTTCCGGGACAGGGGTGCGAGAGCAGTACTTC.

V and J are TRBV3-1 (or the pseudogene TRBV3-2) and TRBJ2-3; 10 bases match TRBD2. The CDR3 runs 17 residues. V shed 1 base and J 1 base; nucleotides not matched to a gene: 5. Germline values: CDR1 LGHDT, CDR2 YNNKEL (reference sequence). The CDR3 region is CASSQGPLAGGTDTQYF. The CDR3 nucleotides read TGTGCCAGCAGCCAAGGCCCCCTAGCGGGGGGCACAGATACGCAGTATTTT.

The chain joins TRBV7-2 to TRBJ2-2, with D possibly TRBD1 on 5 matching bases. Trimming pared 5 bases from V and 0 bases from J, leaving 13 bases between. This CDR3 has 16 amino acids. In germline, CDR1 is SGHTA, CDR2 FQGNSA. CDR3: CASSPRGGSNTGELFF. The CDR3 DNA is TGTGCCAGCAGCCCAAGGGGCGGTTCGAACACCGGGGAGCTGTTTTTT.

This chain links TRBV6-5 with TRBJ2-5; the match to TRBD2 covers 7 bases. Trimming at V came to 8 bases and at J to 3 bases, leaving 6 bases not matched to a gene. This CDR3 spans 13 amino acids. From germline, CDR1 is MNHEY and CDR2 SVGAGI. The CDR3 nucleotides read TGTGCCAGCCGGGCTAGCGGCAAAGAGACCCAGTACTTC. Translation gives CASRASGKETQYF.

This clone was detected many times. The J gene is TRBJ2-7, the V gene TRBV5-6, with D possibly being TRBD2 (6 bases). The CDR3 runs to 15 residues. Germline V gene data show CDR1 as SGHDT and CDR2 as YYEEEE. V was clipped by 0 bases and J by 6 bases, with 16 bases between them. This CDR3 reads CASSLVPAGLIEQYF. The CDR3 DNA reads TGTGCCAGCAGCTTGGTTCCAGCGGGCCTCATCGAGCAGTACTTC.